These 12 T cell receptor beta chains were sequenced from one sample in a study of identical twins. TCRdb re-called the 5' RACE reads through MiXCR, storing one row per CDR3 protein. Found here are 200,000 to 250,000 distinct CDR3 sequences, about 7.5% of them singletons; the top ten hold roughly 5%. Separately, the same data were catalogued under a study of yellow fever vaccine responses in identical twins.

Specimen: CD8+ T cells sorted from blood. The source of these receptors is a young woman in good health.

The sample holds many counts of this clonotype. J is TRBJ2-2 and V is TRBV12-3 or TRBV12-4, with D possibly being TRBD2 (6 bases). The CDR3 has 15 residues. Trimming removed 3 bases from V and 3 bases from J, with 11 bases in between. CDR3: CASSFLGGDTGELFF. The CDR3 nucleotides are TGTGCCAGCAGTTTCCTCGGGGGTGACACCGGGGAGCTGTTTTTT.

V and J are TRBV12-3 or TRBV12-4 and TRBJ2-5; a possible D gene is TRBD1 (5 bases). V lost 5 bases to trimming and J lost 4 bases, with 11 bases between them. The CDR3 consists of 13 residues. CDR3 loop: CASSPDSRETQYF. The CDR3, as DNA: TGTGCCAGCAGTCCCGACAGCAGAGAGACCCAGTACTTC.

This clonotype was seen ten or more times. The chain has TRBV5-1 and TRBJ1-6; 10 nucleotides align to TRBD1. Germline values: CDR1 SGHRS, CDR2 YFSETQ. The CDR3 runs to 13 residues. J was trimmed by 9 bases and V by 10 bases; bases with no gene match: 7. The CDR3 loop is CAFFGTGVSPLHF. DNA of the CDR3: TGCGCCTTCTTTGGGACAGGGGTTTCACCCCTCCACTTT.

A few counts support this clonotype. The chain links TRBV28 to TRBJ2-7; D call uncertain. Trimming left V 6 bases short and J 6 bases short, with 15 bases between. This CDR3 is built from 13 residues. Per the germline V gene, CDR1 is MDHEN and CDR2 is SYDVKM. The CDR3, as DNA: TGTGCCAGCAGCCGATTGGAGTTCAGCGAGCAGTACGTC. As protein: CASSRLEFSEQYV.

This clonotype was detected many times. V gene TRBV12-3 or TRBV12-4 combines with J gene TRBJ2-3; D assignment may be TRBD1 or TRBD2 (5 bases each). CDR3 size: 17 residues. V lost 3 bases and J 1 base, leaving 17 bases between the germline ends. CDR3 in DNA: TGTGCCAGCAGTTTCAGTCGGGGCAAAGAAGGCACAGATACGCAGTATTTT. Translation: CASSFSRGKEGTDTQYF.

The V and J genes are TRBV13 and TRBJ2-7, with a possible D match to TRBD1 (6 bases). With 0 bases removed from V and 3 bases from J, the gap between germline ends came to 18 bases. CDR3 size: 17 residues. Germline lookup yields CDR1 PRHDT and CDR2 FYEKMQ (reference sequence). CDR3 amino acids: CASSLGQGYGAHYEQYV. The CDR3 DNA sequence: TGTGCCAGCAGCTTAGGCCAGGGGTACGGGGCCCACTACGAGCAGTACGTC.

CDR3 sequence reads: CASTDFWTGRTLEAFF. CDR3 DNA sequence: TGCGCCAGCACCGATTTTTGGACAGGGAGAACACTGGAAGCTTTCTTT. The chain links TRBV5-1 to TRBJ1-1; 8 bases line up with TRBD1. CDR3 length: 16 residues. J was trimmed by 8 bases and V by 6 bases; bases with no gene match: 18. CDR1 and CDR2 from the germline V gene are SGHRS and YFSETQ.

This clonotype was seen a few times. The V and J genes are TRBV20-1 and TRBJ2-1; TRBD2 might be the D (5 bases). The CDR3 extends over 17 amino acids. V was clipped by 0 bases and J by 5 bases, with 20 bases between them. From germline, CDR1 is DFQATT and CDR2 SNEGSKA (reference sequence). The CDR3 sequence is CSARDPEAGLRHNEQFF. The CDR3 nucleotides are TGCAGTGCTAGAGACCCGGAGGCAGGCCTACGCCACAATGAGCAGTTCTTC.

This clonotype was seen a handful of times. The chain carries TRBV7-6 and TRBJ2-1; D may be TRBD1 or TRBD2 (6 bases each). This CDR3 has 18 residues. V was shortened by 5 bases and J by 0 bases, with 20 bases between the two germline ends. Germline V CDR1 and CDR2: SGHVS, FNYEAQ. The CDR3 reads CASSQRRQEGPSYNEQFF. The CDR3 coding sequence is TGTGCCAGCAGCCAGCGGAGACAGGAGGGGCCCTCCTACAATGAGCAGTTCTTC. Full variable domain (remainder filled in from reference TRBV7-6 and TRBJ2-1): GAGVSQSPRYKVTKRGQDVALRCDPISGHVSLYWYRQALGQGPEFLTYFNYEAQQDKSGLPNDRFSAERPEGSISTLTIQRTEQRDSAMYRCASSQRRQEGPSYNEQFFGPGTRLTVL.

This rearrangement joins TRBV11-3 to TRBJ1-1, with D possibly being TRBD1 (5 bases). V lost 0 bases and J lost 0, with 8 bases in between. The CDR3 runs to 15 residues. From germline, CDR1 is SGHNT and CDR2 YENEEA. The CDR3 loop is CASSLDRGMNTEAFF. The CDR3 nucleotides are TGTGCCAGCAGCTTAGACCGGGGCATGAACACTGAAGCTTTCTTT.

The CDR3: CASGHYRANQPQHF. CDR3 sequence (DNA): TGTGCCAGCGGGCACTACAGGGCCAATCAGCCCCAGCATTTT. J is TRBJ1-5 and V is TRBV27; D may be TRBD1 (6 bases). V was shortened by 8 bases and J by 3 bases, with 14 bases between the two germline ends. The CDR3 contains 14 residues. The V gene's germline CDR1 is MNHEY and CDR2 SMNVEV (reference sequence).

This clonotype was seen ten or more times. CDR3 sequence: CASTLGSEQYF. Written as DNA, the CDR3 is TGTGCCAGCACGCTTGGGTCCGAGCAGTACTTC. The chain is built from TRBV27 and TRBJ2-7; D is uncertain. Looked up from germline, CDR1 is MNHEY and CDR2 is SMNVEV (reference sequence). The V and J ends lost 7 bases and 6 bases respectively, with 10 bases between them. The CDR3 covers 11 residues.